This record looks at one TCR beta chain sequence and its context. This clone's antigen is unknown. No much larger clonotype is one base removed from it; base qualities were not supplied. For CDR1 and CDR2, the germline V gene lists MNHEY and SVGAGI. After removal of 0 bases from V and 1 base from J, the junction retains 4 bases not matched to a gene. The CDR3 numbers 16 residues from cysteine through phenylalanine. Only the CDR3 portion is preserved as DNA: 48 bases, with reading frame beginning at the first base. This record belongs to a study of shared clonotypes between healthy human individuals (dated by TCRdb to 2019 to 2021). In the study overall: A few men and two women, aged 18 to 49 years, made up the cohort. Per donor, three plates each were used for CD4 naive and CD4 memory, two for CD8 naive, and one for CD8 memory. Blood TCR repertoires of five healthy adults were deeply sequenced to estimate repertoire size and the extent of clonotype sharing between individuals. Libraries were prepared and TCR repertoires were sequenced by different laboratories using diverse techniques, in order to increase sequencing depth and limit assay-specific biases. Leukapheresis yielded between about 0.85 and 10 billion PBMCs per donor.

Overall study results and their limits: Incomplete sequencing was indicated by rarefaction of sorted-subset datasets, despite the large sequencing depth. Pairwise subsampling led to the expectation that sequencing depth would affect the degree of clonotype sharing among donors. Clonotypes shared by all four sorted-subset donors showed higher generation probabilities than non-shared clonotypes. Only blood was sampled, and tissue TCR repertoires likely differ from those in blood. The small number of donors limited the genetic and exposure-history diversity represented. Naive subsets generally had larger estimated clonotype richness than memory subsets. When a handful of donors were compared, the shared fraction of clonotypes was 5% to 6.5% for naive CD4, around 3.5% for naive CD8, roughly 2.5% for memory CD4, and under 0.5% for memory CD8.

TCR CDR3 regions were amplified from genomic DNA by multiplex PCR using the deep immunoSEQ assay. Extracted genomic DNA from each cell subset was spread evenly across all wells of several immunoSEQ 96-well plates, with each plate serving as a replicate. For sorted subsets, each replicate PCR was loaded with 200 ng genomic DNA, equivalent to 30,000 or so T cell genomes. Purified libraries were measured with a Qubit 3.0 fluorometer, size-checked on a Bioanalyzer 2100, and measured again with the KAPA Library Quantification kit. A separate single-read 150-cycle Illumina NextSeq 550 flow cell was used to sequence each immunoSEQ 96-well plate. The study's processing was this. The immunoSEQ output contained only junctional sequences without quality scores, so filtering could not match that applied to full-length reads. To assign V/J genes and CDR3, sequences were annotated using PyIR, a Python wrapper for IgBLAST v1.9, with IMGT germline references. Reads with weak V/J assignments (E-value above 1e-6), missing CDR3, stop codons, out-of-frame junctions, or ambiguous translated residues were removed. V3J clonotypes were defined by identical inferred V gene, J gene, and CDR3 amino acid sequence. Percentage overlap between repertoires was computed as shared unique clonotypes divided by the size of the smaller repertoire. Three approaches were used to assess repertoire richness: RTK rarefaction, the Chao1 estimator, and Recon v2.1 estimates of unobserved clonotypes. For all TCRbeta clonotypes obtained by the gDNA method from a handful of donors, generation probabilities were computed with OLGA. In its TCRdb copy, this immuneACCESS table keeps in-frame sequences only and misses some clones. Where compared with another copy, unresolved V genes explain less than half of these, and the others have no known cause. That table is the source of V, J and clone size, and D and trimming were worked out from the DNA. Here the sample has 2 million to 3 million clones; around nine tenths occur a single time. The ten largest clones add up to 0.11% to 0.15% of the sample.

The donors were healthy, HIV-negative adults with no recently reported acute infections or vaccinations. All donors were Caucasian adults living in Nashville, Tennessee, USA. Magnetic negative selection was used to enrich CD4+ T cells, after which naive cells were positively selected on CD45RA and the negative fraction became the memory subset. Blood was obtained by leukapheresis, after which PBMCs were separated by Ficoll-Histopaque density gradient centrifugation and cryopreserved in liquid nitrogen vapor phase. Analytical flow cytometry was used to check the purity and quantity of every magnetically sorted T cell population. Genomic DNA was isolated from every sorted fraction and measured by UV absorbance on a Nanodrop 2000c.

This receptor was obtained from a young man in good health. The sequenced sample consisted of naive CD4+ T cells sorted from blood. The meaning of the sample's cell subset or site label: CD45RA+ positively selected. The sequence links TRBV6-5 to TRBJ2-7; 9 central nucleotides agree with TRBD1. The nucleotide sequence reads TGTGCCAGCAGTTACTCGCGGACAGGGGCATCCTACGAGCAGTACTTC. Its translation reads: CASSYSRTGASYEQYF.